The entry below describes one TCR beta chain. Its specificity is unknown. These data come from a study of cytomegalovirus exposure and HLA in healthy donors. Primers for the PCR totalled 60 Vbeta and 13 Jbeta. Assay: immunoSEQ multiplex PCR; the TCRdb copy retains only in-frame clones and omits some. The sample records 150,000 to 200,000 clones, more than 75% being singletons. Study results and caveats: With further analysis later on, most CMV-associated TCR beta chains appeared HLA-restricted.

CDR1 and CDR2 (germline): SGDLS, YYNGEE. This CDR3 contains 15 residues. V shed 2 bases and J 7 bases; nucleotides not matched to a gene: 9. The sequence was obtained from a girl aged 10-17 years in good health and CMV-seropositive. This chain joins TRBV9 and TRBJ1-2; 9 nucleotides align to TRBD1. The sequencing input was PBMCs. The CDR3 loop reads CASSVMDRGSTGYTF. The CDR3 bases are TGTGCCAGCAGCGTCATGGACAGGGGATCCACTGGCTACACCTTC.